The clone carrying this T cell receptor (beta chain) was counted only a few times. Its antigen is not known. This specimen belongs to a study of CD8 T cells in ankylosing spondylitis. Each CDR3 protein gets one entry after TCRdb re-called the 5' RACE reads with MiXCR. This sample has 180,000 or so distinct CDR3 sequences, with approximately 10% found just once. Broader study findings: The authors found the disease-linked clones to be CD8+ and relatively rare in peripheral blood.

The TCR comes from a male donor with ankylosing spondylitis or in good health (not recorded which). The sequencing input was blood, either unsorted or a sorted T cell fraction (not recorded which).

CDR3 nucleotide sequence: TGTGCCAGCAGCTTGGCCCCCGGGACAGGGGACTATGGCTACACCTTC. Protein product: CASSLAPGTGDYGYTF. The rearrangement links TRBV5-6 to TRBJ1-2; 10 positions match TRBD1. Germline assignment: CDR1 SGHDT and CDR2 YYEEEE. The CDR3 is 16 residues long. Losses at the gene ends were 0 bases for V and 3 bases for J; bases not matched to a gene: 5.